These 4 T cell receptor beta chains were sequenced from one sample in a study of human CD8 memory T cell subsets. Investigators built TCR beta libraries using UMI-labeled 5' RACE. TCRdb re-called the 5' RACE reads and catalogs CDR3 proteins one per entry, DNA excluded. The sample's table shows around 4,200 distinct CDR3 sequences. Sequences were obtained from CD8+ T cells from PBMCs. These receptors all come from a human donor in good health.

This chain connects TRBV5-1 to TRBJ1-1; the TCRdb call, TRBD1, lacks DNA for checking. In germline, CDR1 is SGHRS, CDR2 YFSETQ. This CDR3 is built from 14 residues. This chain's CDR3 is CASSPGQGDTEAFF.

The CDR3 protein is CASSFEGAIEAFF. This chain connects TRBV11-3 to TRBJ1-1; no DNA is available, so the TRBD1 call from TCRdb remains unchecked. CDR1 is SGHNT, CDR2 YENEEA, per germline. The CDR3 is 13 residues long.

This chain connects TRBV6-1 to TRBJ2-2; the D call from TCRdb, TRBD1, cannot be confirmed without DNA. This CDR3 comprises 17 residues. Germline CDR1 and CDR2: MNHNS and SASEGT. The CDR3 sequence is CASGGTTGTAHTGELFF.

The V gene is TRBV30, the J gene TRBJ1-2; TCRdb designates TRBD1, a call that cannot be tested without DNA. The CDR3 spans 17 residues. CDR1 GTSNPN and CDR2 SVGIG come from the germline V gene (reference sequence). The CDR3 reads CAWSTLRSTGLIGGYTF. The full variable domain, completed using reference TRBV30 and TRBJ1-2, is SQTIHQWPATLVQPVGSPLSLECTVEGTSNPNLYWYRQAAGRGLQLLFYSVGIGQISSEVPQNLSASRPQDRQFILSSKKLLLSDSGFYLCAWSTLRSTGLIGGYTFGSGTRLTVV.